This T cell receptor beta chain is drawn from a study of shared clonotypes between healthy human individuals. Loaded into unsorted PBMC replicate PCRs was approximately 300 ng DNA, 25,000 to 30,000 T cell genomes. Assay: immunoSEQ multiplex PCR; the TCRdb copy retains only in-frame clones and omits some. The sample lists about 530,000 clones, roughly 85% seen once, with around 13% in the top ten. The V end was cut by 8 bases, the J end by 0 bases, with 20 bases between. The CDR3 extends over 15 amino acids. Germline V gene sequence: CDR1 SQVTM, CDR2 ANQGSEA. The donors were adults (healthy and HIV-negative) with no recent acute infections or vaccinations.

The sequence was obtained from a woman aged 40 to 50 in good health. Some clones in this sample may be carry-over from other donors' samples. V gene TRBV29-1 combines with J gene TRBJ2-7; possibly TRBD1 or TRBD2 for D (5 bases each). The material sequenced was PBMCs. The CDR3 protein is CSFSPGTLSSYEQYF. The CDR3 coding sequence is TGCAGCTTTTCCCCCGGGACGCTTAGCTCCTACGAGCAGTACTTC.